This T cell receptor (beta chain) came from a study of cytomegalovirus exposure and HLA in healthy donors. Trimming took 0 bases from V and 9 from J, leaving 10 bases between them. The CDR3 covers 13 residues. The germline CDR1 and CDR2 sequences are SGDLS and YYNGEE. Regarding the study as a whole: A later analysis found common viral pathogens apparently linked to several of the most significant clusters. Apart from CMV serostatus, no immune exposure information was available. The authors listed 150 to 200 TCR beta chains as cytomegalovirus-associated.

As for this clone: Its antigen is unidentified.

The PCR contained 60 Vbeta and 13 Jbeta primers. Repertoires were generated with immunoSEQ multiplex PCR, while TCRdb's copy carries only in-frame clones and drops some. The sample has 180,000 or so clones; about four fifths are singletons. The clonotype originates from a male donor in good health and CMV-seronegative. Sequenced material: PBMCs. The chain carries TRBV9 and TRBJ2-1; D gene ambiguous. CDR3 residues: CASSVASSSEQFF. CDR3 coding DNA: TGTGCCAGCAGCGTAGCTAGTTCCAGTGAGCAGTTCTTC.